The TCR beta chain described here comes from a study of cytomegalovirus exposure and HLA in healthy donors. Overall study findings and caveats: The presence/absence work took it that sequencing depth was about the same across donors. Earlier analysis yielded a pattern in which most TCR beta V segments were productive about 90% or about 30% of the time.

As to this clone: Its target is unknown.

PCR involved 60 Vbeta and 13 Jbeta primers. Assay: immunoSEQ multiplex PCR; the TCRdb copy retains only in-frame clones and omits some. The data show 150,000 to 200,000 clones, with about 88% seen just once and about 2% held by the top ten. Donors counted as nominally healthy when sampled, yet unrecorded immune exposures were likely. The CDR3 consists of 16 residues. V lost 5 bases to trimming and J lost 4 bases, with 20 bases between them. Germline loops: CDR1 LNHNV, CDR2 YYDKDF (reference sequence). The rearrangement links TRBV15 to TRBJ1-2; perhaps TRBD1 as D (5 bases). Input material: PBMCs. The TCR sequence derives from a man between 18 and 35 years old in good health and CMV-seropositive. DNA of the CDR3: TGTGCCACCAGCGAAACTATGGGGCCCCAGGGCTATGGCTACACCTTC. Protein sequence: CATSETMGPQGYGYTF.